This T cell receptor (beta chain) was captured by sequencing in a study of blood T cell repertoires in COVID-19. Looking at the study overall: Whether acute or convalescent, the COVID-19 samples came from the United States, Italy and Spain. T cells, B-cell-depleted T cells, or PBMCs provided the cDNA or gDNA that served as material.

The CDR3 loop spans 14 amino acids. The trim removed 3 bases at V and 8 bases at J, leaving 4 bases unmatched. Germline V gene data show CDR1 as LGHDT and CDR2 as YNNKEL (reference sequence). The repertoire was sequenced with immunoSEQ multiplex PCR; TCRdb's copy has only in-frame clones and lacks some. The table records about 500,000 clones, approximately 90% of them present only once. All enrollees were roughly 18 to 100 years old and from 20 to 25 US areas. Which cohort a participant joined came from the clinical history participants gave. The chain employs TRBV3-1 (or the pseudogene TRBV3-2) and TRBJ2-1; 10 bases fit TRBD1. This receptor was identified in a young woman who had recovered from COVID-19. The sequenced material came from PBMCs or T cells enriched from blood (not recorded which). The CDR3 region has the DNA TGTGCCAGCAGCCAGCCCGGGACAGGGGATGAGCAGTTCTTC. This sequence encodes CASSQPGTGDEQFF.